Listed below are T cell receptor beta chains from one sample, sequenced in a study of Tregs in tolerant kidney transplant recipients. The method was immunoSEQ multiplex PCR; TCRdb's version includes in-frame clones alone and lacks a portion of them. This table has fewer than 60,000 clones, roughly nine tenths appearing once. The sample consisted of CD8+ T cells from blood (PBMCs), taken 24 months after the transplant. These receptors originate from a human patient who received a combined kidney and bone marrow transplant. Some T cells may arise from the graft donor. Both conserved end residues are part of each CDR3. D genes are given only for firm matches. For some rows the clone size is stated as once, few or many, or as a class when expanded; others skip it.

>TRBV29-1|-|TRBJ2-1|TRBD2
CSVEDQGLAGGPYNEQFF
TGCAGCGTTGAAGATCAGGGACTAGCGGGGGGGCCCTACAATGAGCAGTTCTTC
>TRBV15|-|TRBJ1-2|-
CATSSDNRLIRGRYGYTF
TGTGCCACCAGCAGTGATAACCGCCTAATCCGGGGGAGATATGGCTACACCTTC
>TRBV5-4|-|TRBJ2-7|TRBD1
CASSLPTGESYEQYF
TGTGCCAGCAGCTTGCCGACAGGGGAGTCCTACGAGCAGTACTTC
>TRBV6-7|-|TRBJ1-5|-
CASSYFQGDQEYSNQPQHF
TGTGCCAGCAGTTACTTCCAGGGCGACCAAGAATATAGCAATCAGCCCCAGCATTTT
>TRBV9|-|TRBJ2-7|-
CASSVEDSHYEQYF
TGTGCCAGCAGCGTAGAGGACAGCCATTACGAGCAGTACTTC
>TRBV13|once|TRBJ2-7|-
CASSSQEGGHHEQYF
TGTGCCAGCAGCTCTCAGGAGGGCGGACATCACGAGCAGTACTTC
>TRBV4-1|-|TRBJ2-1|-
CASSPSGKPTGTAYNEQFF
TGCGCCAGCAGCCCCTCAGGCAAGCCGACAGGAACAGCCTACAATGAGCAGTTCTTC
>TRBV11-2|-|TRBJ2-1|-
CASSLERNEQFF
TGTGCCAGCAGCTTAGAGAGGAATGAGCAGTTCTTC
>TRBV27|-|TRBJ1-1|-
CASSRGEGTEAFF
TGTGCCAGCAGTCGAGGGGAGGGCACTGAAGCTTTCTTT
>TRBV7-9|-|TRBJ1-5|-
CASSKRTGDGRFNSQHF
TGTGCCAGCAGCAAACGGACTGGAGACGGCCGGTTTAACAGTCAGCATTTT
>TRBV9|-|TRBJ2-7|-
CASSVEPSVTYEQYF
TGTGCCAGCAGCGTAGAGCCTAGCGTGACCTACGAGCAGTACTTC
>TRBV14|once|TRBJ2-7|-
CASSQENYQSYEQYF
TGTGCCAGCAGCCAAGAGAACTACCAGTCCTACGAGCAGTACTTC
>TRBV29-1|-|TRBJ2-5|TRBD1
CSVEGRTGLFRETQYF
TGCAGCGTTGAGGGGAGGACAGGGTTGTTTAGAGAGACCCAGTACTTC
>TRBV28|-|TRBJ1-6|-
CASSFIGSPLHF
TGTGCCAGCAGTTTTATTGGCTCCCCCCTCCACTTT
>TRBV5-1|-|TRBJ2-2|TRBD1
CASSLGTGKSRELFF
TGCGCCAGCAGCCTCGGGACAGGGAAGTCCCGGGAGCTGTTTTTT
>TRBV28|-|TRBJ2-5|TRBD1
CATETGTVYQETQYF
TGTGCCACAGAGACCGGGACAGTCTACCAAGAGACCCAGTACTTC
>TRBV10-3|-|TRBJ2-7|-
CATLRGPIYEQYF
TGTGCCACCCTCAGGGGTCCGATCTACGAGCAGTACTTC
>TRBV5-6|-|TRBJ2-7|TRBD2
CASSAGTSFSEQYF
TGTGCCAGCAGCGCCGGGACTAGTTTTTCCGAGCAGTACTTC
>TRBV7-9|medium-sized|TRBJ1-2|TRBD1
CASSGFGQGVYGYTF
TGTGCCAGCAGCGGATTTGGACAGGGTGTCTATGGCTACACCTTC
>TRBV7-9|-|TRBJ2-1|TRBD2
CASSTAGVEFF
TGTGCCAGCAGCACAGCGGGAGTAGAGTTCTTC
>TRBV18|-|TRBJ2-7|-
CASSPLASVTITYEQYF
TGTGCCAGCTCACCACTCGCGTCAGTGACTATTACCTACGAGCAGTACTTC
>TRBV4-1|-|TRBJ1-2|-
CASSQVYSGALSNYGYTF
TGCGCCAGCAGCCAAGTCTACTCAGGGGCACTATCCAACTATGGCTACACCTTC
>TRBV2|-|TRBJ2-2|-
CASSEGILRRTQNTGELFF
TGTGCCAGCAGTGAAGGGATCCTCAGAAGGACACAGAACACCGGGGAGCTGTTTTTT
>TRBV27|-|TRBJ2-7|-
CASTSRGVGEQYF
TGTGCCAGCACTAGCAGGGGGGTAGGCGAGCAGTACTTC
>TRBV13|-|TRBJ1-2|TRBD1
CASGQGGTYGYTF
TGTGCCAGCGGACAGGGAGGGACTTATGGCTACACCTTC
>TRBV11-2|-|TRBJ2-7|TRBD2
CASSLAKLAGVRYEQYF
TGTGCCAGCAGCTTAGCGAAACTAGCGGGAGTTCGGTACGAGCAGTACTTC
>TRBV9|-|TRBJ2-1|TRBD2
CASSVAPEREGYNEQFF
TGTGCCAGCAGCGTAGCTCCGGAGCGGGAGGGCTACAATGAGCAGTTCTTC
>TRBV5-8|-|TRBJ2-7|-
CASSPRDEQYF
TGTGCCAGCAGCCCCAGGGACGAGCAGTACTTC
>TRBV19|-|TRBJ2-5|-
CASSTGRRETQYF
TGTGCCAGTTCTACAGGGCGGCGCGAGACCCAGTACTTC
>TRBV9|-|TRBJ2-3|TRBD2
CASSLQGLAGYTDTQYF
TGTGCCAGCAGCCTTCAAGGACTAGCGGGCTACACAGATACGCAGTATTTT
>TRBV7-2|-|TRBJ2-7|-
CASSPGISYEQYF
TGTGCCAGCAGCCCGGGGATATCCTACGAGCAGTACTTC
>TRBV6-1|-|TRBJ1-1|-
CASSDWQGGGEAFF
TGTGCCAGCAGTGATTGGCAGGGAGGAGGTGAAGCTTTCTTT
>TRBV30|-|TRBJ2-7|-
CAWGDSGEQYF
TGTGCCTGGGGGGACAGCGGGGAGCAGTACTTC
>TRBV7-3|-|TRBJ2-2|-
CASSLRGLGGELFF
TGTGCCAGCAGCTTAAGGGGGCTGGGCGGGGAGCTGTTTTTT
>TRBV19|-|TRBJ2-1|-
CASSIGLAYNEQFF
TGTGCCAGTAGTATAGGACTAGCCTACAATGAGCAGTTCTTC
>TRBV27|-|TRBJ1-5|TRBD1
CASSTDRLGQPQHF
TGTGCCAGCAGTACGGACAGGTTAGGGCAGCCCCAGCATTTT
>TRBV11-2|-|TRBJ1-1|-
CASSLMSTNTEAFF
TGTGCCAGCAGCTTAATGAGTACGAACACTGAAGCTTTCTTT